Below, one T cell receptor beta chain is given with its context. Its antigen is unidentified. The use of a sample-barcoded 5' primer and a J-beta primer mix characterized a second PCR of about 7 to 12 cycles. TCRdb used MiXCR to reprocess the 5' RACE reads, holding one entry per CDR3 protein. Of 1.5 million or so distinct CDR3 sequences listed, 35% to 45% are singletons. The data originate from a study of blood T cells in healthy people across ages. Study outcomes and limitations: Long-lived and aged donors differed, with more naive CD4+ cells and higher diversity in the long-lived.

Russia was home to the donors, healthy Caucasian individuals aged roughly 6 to 90. V gave up 0 bases and J gave up 3 bases, with 9 bases separating them. In germline, CDR1 is LNHNV, CDR2 YYDKDF (reference sequence). There are 14 residues in the CDR3. The source is a young woman in good health. J is TRBJ2-7 and V is TRBV15; D may be TRBD1 (5 bases). The sample comprised blood. CDR3 DNA: TGTGCCACCAGCAGAGATCGAACAGGCTACGAGCAGTACTTC. Translating gives CATSRDRTGYEQYF.